The 4 T cell receptor beta chains presented below share a single source sample, sequenced in a study of T-cell memory formation after mild COVID-19. TCRdb passed the 5' RACE reads through MiXCR, listing each CDR3 protein once. Of almost 550,000 distinct CDR3 sequences in the sample, about a fifth are singletons; the top ten hold around an eighth. The sequencing input was PBMCs or a T cell subset sorted from them (not recorded which). The receptors shown here come from an adult woman who had mild COVID-19 (a few samples of this study predate the infection). Cell type and time point are not known.

Only a few counts were recorded for this clonotype. The rearrangement uses TRBV11-2 and TRBJ2-4, with D possibly TRBD1 on 5 matching bases. Germline V gives CDR1 SGHAT, CDR2 FQNNGV. This CDR3 has 17 residues. V was pared by 4 bases and J by 1 base, with 17 bases between. CDR3 amino acids: CASSSLLGRGAKNIQYF. The CDR3 DNA reads TGTGCCAGCAGCTCGCTTCTGGGGCGCGGTGCCAAAAACATTCAGTACTTC.

The V call is TRBV7-6, the J call TRBJ2-7, with TRBD1 identical over 8 bases. CDR1 and CDR2 from the germline V gene are SGHVS and FNYEAQ. V gave up 5 bases and J gave up 1 base; unmatched junction bases: 10. The CDR3 loop spans 16 amino acids. CDR3 sequence (DNA): TGTGCCAGCAGCCCACGGGCGGACAGGGCGTCCTACGAGCAGTACTTC. Translation gives CASSPRADRASYEQYF.

This clonotype was recorded a few times. V usage is TRBV24-1 and J usage is TRBJ2-1; possible D gene TRBD1, 6 bases. CDR3 size: 16 residues. With 4 bases removed from V and 0 bases from J, the gap between germline ends came to 12 bases. Per the germline V gene, CDR1 is KGHDR and CDR2 is SFDVKD. CDR3: CATSDPEGDSYNEQFF. CDR3 nucleotide sequence: TGTGCCACCAGTGACCCAGAGGGGGACTCCTACAATGAGCAGTTCTTC.

The V call is TRBV30, the J call TRBJ2-3, with 7 bases lining up with TRBD1. The CDR3 is 18 amino acids. Germline assignment: CDR1 GTSNPN and CDR2 SVGIG (reference sequence). The trim removed 2 bases at V and 2 bases at J, leaving 16 bases unmatched. The CDR3 region has the DNA TGTGCCTGGAGTACCCGGGACAGCTCCTCTGGGGCCACAGATACGCAGTATTTT. It yields the protein CAWSTRDSSSGATDTQYF. The full variable domain, rest sourced from reference TRBV30 and TRBJ2-3, is SQTIHQWPATLVQPVGSPLSLECTVEGTSNPNLYWYRQAAGRGLQLLFYSVGIGQISSEVPQNLSASRPQDRQFILSSKKLLLSDSGFYLCAWSTRDSSSGATDTQYFGPGTRLTVL.